This T cell receptor beta chain is drawn from a study of shared clonotypes between healthy human individuals. At the level of the study: For every donor, three CD4 naive, three CD4 memory, two CD8 naive and one CD8 memory plates were used.

Study-wide results and caveats: Sharing across four donors was highest in naive CD4 (roughly 5%) and lowest in memory CD8 (roughly 0.4%).

This clone appeared a few times. Antigen specificity is unknown. The sorted-subset replicate PCRs were given around 200 ng DNA, which is around 29,000 T cell genomes. Sequencing used immunoSEQ multiplex PCR; TCRdb keeps in-frame clones, though not all of them. The sample consists of approximately 2,000,000 clones, around 90% of them appearing once. The origin of this receptor is a man between 18 and 29 years old in good health. Some clones in this sample may be carry-over from other donors' samples. Sequences were obtained from naive CD4+ T cells from PBMCs. Subset given: CD45RA+ positively selected.

The CDR3 is CASSLSTRFTGGEAFF. CDR3 nucleotides: TGTGCCAGCAGTTTATCCACGCGGTTCACCGGAGGTGAAGCTTTCTTT. The V gene is TRBV28, the J gene TRBJ1-1; D gene ambiguous. Trimming removed 1 base from V and 7 bases from J, with 19 bases in between. CDR1 and CDR2 from the germline V gene are MDHEN and SYDVKM. This CDR3 is built from 16 residues.